This TCR beta chain was recorded in a study of early stage breast cancer tumors. Overall study: Each sample averaged approximately 9.8-fold read coverage.

The length of the CDR3 is 13 residues. From germline, CDR1 is SQVTM and CDR2 ANQGSEA. With V trimmed by 4 bases and J by 5 bases, 7 bases remained unmatched. In the case of this clone: What it binds is unknown.

Sequenced by immunoSEQ multiplex PCR; TCRdb stores in-frame clones only, minus some. The sample records about 46,000 clones, more than 70% being singletons. Overall study results and limits: Most shared enriched TCRB sequences were commonly generated ones. Comparing each tissue with blood distinguished tumor from normal in 14 of 16 patients.

This clonotype originated in a person in their forties with breast cancer. V is TRBV29-1 and J is TRBJ1-1; 7 positions match TRBD1. The sequencing input was blood. The CDR3 reads CSVVEGGVTEAFF. The CDR3 DNA reads TGCAGCGTTGTAGAAGGGGGCGTGACTGAAGCTTTCTTT.